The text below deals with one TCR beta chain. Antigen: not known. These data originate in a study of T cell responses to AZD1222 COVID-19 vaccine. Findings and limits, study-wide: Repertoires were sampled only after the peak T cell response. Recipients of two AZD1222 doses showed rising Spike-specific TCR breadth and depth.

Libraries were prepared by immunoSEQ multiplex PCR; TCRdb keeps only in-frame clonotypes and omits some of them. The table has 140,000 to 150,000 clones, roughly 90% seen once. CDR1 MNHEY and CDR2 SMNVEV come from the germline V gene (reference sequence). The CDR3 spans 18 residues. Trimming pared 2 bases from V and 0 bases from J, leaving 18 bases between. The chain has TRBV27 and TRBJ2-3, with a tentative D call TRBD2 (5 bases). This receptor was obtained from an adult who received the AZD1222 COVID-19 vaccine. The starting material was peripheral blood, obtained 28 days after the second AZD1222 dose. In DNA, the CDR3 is TGTGCCAGCAGTTTACGTCCCCCAGAGGGAGCCAGCACAGATACGCAGTATTTT. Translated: CASSLRPPEGASTDTQYF.